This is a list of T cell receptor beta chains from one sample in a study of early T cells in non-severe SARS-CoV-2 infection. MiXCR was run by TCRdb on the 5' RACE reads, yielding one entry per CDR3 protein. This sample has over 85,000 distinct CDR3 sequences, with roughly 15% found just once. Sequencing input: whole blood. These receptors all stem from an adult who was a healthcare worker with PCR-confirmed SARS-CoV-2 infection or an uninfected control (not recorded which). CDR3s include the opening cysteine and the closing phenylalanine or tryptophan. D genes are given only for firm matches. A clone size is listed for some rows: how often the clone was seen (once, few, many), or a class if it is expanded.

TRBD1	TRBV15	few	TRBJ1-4	TGTGCCACCAGCAGAACCAACAGGGGGCTTTTTGAAAAACTGTTTTTT	CATSRTNRGLFEKLFF
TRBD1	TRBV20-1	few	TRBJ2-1	TGCAGTGCTCGCCGGACAGGTGTTTACAATGAGCAGTTCTTC	CSARRTGVYNEQFF
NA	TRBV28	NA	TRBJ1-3	TGTGCCAGCAGTGGCTCCGGGGCGGGAGAGGGAAACACCATATATTTT	CASSGSGAGEGNTIYF
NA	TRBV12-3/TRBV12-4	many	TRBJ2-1	TGTGCCAGCGACAAAAGGGTAGGCCATGAGCAGTTCTTC	CASDKRVGHEQFF
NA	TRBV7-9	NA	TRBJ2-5	TGTGCCAGCAGCGGGCCGGGACAGGACAACTCATGGCTAGCGGGAAAGACCCAGTACTTC	CASSGPGQDNSWLAGKTQYF
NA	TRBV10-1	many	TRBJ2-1	TGCGCCAGCAGTGATTTGGGGGGCGATTCCTACAATGAGCAGTTCTTC	CASSDLGGDSYNEQFF
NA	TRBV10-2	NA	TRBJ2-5	TGCGCCAGCAGTACCGGGCTCCAAGAGACCCAGTACTTC	CASSTGLQETQYF
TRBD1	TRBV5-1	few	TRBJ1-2	TGCGCCAGCAGCTTGGAGCCGGGGGACAGCTATGGCTACACCTTC	CASSLEPGDSYGYTF
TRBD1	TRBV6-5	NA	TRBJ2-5	TGTGCCAGCAACAACAGGGGTGGGGAGACCCAGTACTTC	CASNNRGGETQYF
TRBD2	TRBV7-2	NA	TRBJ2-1	TGTGCCAGCAGCAGGACTAGCGGGATTTCCGACGAGCAGTTCTTC	CASSRTSGISDEQFF
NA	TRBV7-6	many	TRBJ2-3	TGTGCCAGCAACCAGGGACTTACCACAGATACGCAGTATTTT	CASNQGLTTDTQYF
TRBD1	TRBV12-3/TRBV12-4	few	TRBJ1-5	TGTGCCAGCAGTCCGGGACAGCAGAATCAGCCCCAGCATTTT	CASSPGQQNQPQHF
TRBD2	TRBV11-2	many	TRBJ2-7	TGTGCCAGCAGCCCCTCCCGGGGGGGGGCCTACGAGCAGTACTTC	CASSPSRGGAYEQYF
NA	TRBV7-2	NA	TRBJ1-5	TGTGCCAGCAGCTTAGTCACCGGGGCGGGTCAGCCCCAGCATTTT	CASSLVTGAGQPQHF
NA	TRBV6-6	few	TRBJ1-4	TGTGCCAGCAGCACCAGGGCAACTAATGAAAAACTGTTTTTT	CASSTRATNEKLFF
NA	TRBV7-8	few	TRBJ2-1	TGTGCCAGCAGCCTGGGGCGGCTTGATGAGCAGTTCTTC	CASSLGRLDEQFF
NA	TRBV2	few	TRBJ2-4	TGTGCCAGCAGTGAAAAAAAGGCCAGCAACCTAGCCCAAAACATTCAGTACTTC	CASSEKKASNLAQNIQYF
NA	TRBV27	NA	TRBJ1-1	TGTGCCAGCAGTTGGGGGGGGTACGCTTTCTTT	CASSWGGYAFF
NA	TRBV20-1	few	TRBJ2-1	TGCAGTGCTAGAGATCAGGCTAGGGGACATGAGCAGTTCTTC	CSARDQARGHEQFF
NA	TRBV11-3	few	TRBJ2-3	TGTGCCAGCAGCCCGAGCTCCTCCGCCGGCGTGCAGTATTTT	CASSPSSSAGVQYF